The source of this T cell receptor (beta chain) is a study of control samples from healthy donors and cancer patients. The protocol was immunoSEQ multiplex PCR, while the TCRdb copy is restricted to in-frame clones and leaves out a portion. The sample has about 150,000 clones; about 94% are singletons. CDR3 length: 14 amino acids. The V gene's germline CDR1 is SEHNR and CDR2 FQNEAQ (reference sequence). Deletions cut 1 base from V and 8 bases from J, with 14 bases between. This sequence originates from a man in his forties in good health. The rearrangement links TRBV7-9 to TRBJ1-2; D uncertain. The source material was blood. Written as DNA, the CDR3 is TGTGCCAGCAGCTTAGTATCCGGGTCGGAGGGCTACACCTTC. This encodes CASSLVSGSEGYTF.